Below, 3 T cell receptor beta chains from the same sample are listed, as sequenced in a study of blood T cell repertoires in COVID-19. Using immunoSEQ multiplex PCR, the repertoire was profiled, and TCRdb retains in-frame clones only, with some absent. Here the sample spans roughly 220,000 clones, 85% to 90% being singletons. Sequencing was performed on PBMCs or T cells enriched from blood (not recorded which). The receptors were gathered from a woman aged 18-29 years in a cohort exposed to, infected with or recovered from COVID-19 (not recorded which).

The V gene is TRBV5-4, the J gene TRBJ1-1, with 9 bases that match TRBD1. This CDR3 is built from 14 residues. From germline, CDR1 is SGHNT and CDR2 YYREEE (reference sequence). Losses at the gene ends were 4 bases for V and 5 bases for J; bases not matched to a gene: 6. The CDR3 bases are TGTGCCAGCAGCCAATTGACAGGGGGGACTGAAGCTTTCTTT. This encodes CASSQLTGGTEAFF.

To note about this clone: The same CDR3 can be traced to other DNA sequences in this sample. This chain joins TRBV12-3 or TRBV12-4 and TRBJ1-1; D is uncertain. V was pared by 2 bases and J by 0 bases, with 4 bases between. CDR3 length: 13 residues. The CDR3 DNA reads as TGTGCCAGCAGTTTAACGGTGAACACTGAAGCTTTCTTT. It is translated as CASSLTVNTEAFF.

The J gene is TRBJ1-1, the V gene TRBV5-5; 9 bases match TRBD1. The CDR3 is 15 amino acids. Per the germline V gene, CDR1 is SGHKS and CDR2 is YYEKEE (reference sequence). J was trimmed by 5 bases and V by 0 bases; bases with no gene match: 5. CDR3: CASSLVLQGATEAFF. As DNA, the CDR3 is TGTGCCAGCAGCTTGGTGTTACAGGGGGCAACTGAAGCTTTCTTT.